One sample yielded the 16 T cell receptor beta chains listed below, sequenced in a study of response to subunit inactivated influenza vaccine. From the RT-PCR reads, TCRdb called clonotypes with MiXCR, one entry per CDR3 protein. The table records 800,000 to 1,000,000 distinct CDR3 sequences, roughly 20% of them present only once. The sample here was PBMCs from blood, taken about 5 days after vaccination. Source of these receptors: a man aged 45-65 years who received an inactivated influenza vaccine.

The chain joins TRBV20-1 to TRBJ2-5, with a weak D call TRBD2 (5 bases). V lost 5 bases, J lost 5 bases, and 18 bases lay in between. Germline-derived CDR1 and CDR2 are DFQATT and SNEGSKA (reference sequence). The CDR3 loop spans 14 amino acids. The CDR3 region is CSAVPGSRLETQYF. CDR3 bases: TGCAGTGCTGTCCCGGGATCCCGGCTGGAGACCCAGTACTTC.

The V gene is TRBV11-2, the J gene TRBJ1-2; 7 nucleotides align to TRBD1. Germline CDR1 and CDR2: SGHAT and FQNNGV. V trimming: 4 bases; J trimming: 6 bases; junction bases outside the gene matches: 8. The CDR3 is 14 amino acids. The CDR3 nucleotides are TGTGCCAGCAGCTCCACGGACAGGAGAAATGGCTACACCTTC. Protein product: CASSSTDRRNGYTF.

Ten or more counts support this clonotype. This chain uses TRBV20-1 with TRBJ2-1, with 7 nucleotides matching TRBD2. With V trimmed by 2 bases and J by 7 bases, 8 bases remained unmatched. CDR3 length: 14 amino acids. CDR1 DFQATT and CDR2 SNEGSKA come from the germline V gene (reference sequence). In DNA form, the CDR3 reads TGCAGTGCTAGAAGCCGGGACTACGTAAATGAGCAGTTCTTC. This codes for CSARSRDYVNEQFF.

The CDR3 loop is CSARTQGGGYNEQFF. The CDR3 region has the DNA TGCAGTGCTAGAACCCAGGGGGGAGGCTACAATGAGCAGTTCTTC. J is TRBJ2-1 and V is TRBV20-1, with D possibly TRBD1 on 7 matching bases. This CDR3 is 15 amino acids long. Trimming took off 2 bases at V and 3 bases at J, with 14 bases between the two ends. Germline loops: CDR1 DFQATT, CDR2 SNEGSKA (reference sequence).

This clonotype was counted between two and nine times. This rearrangement joins TRBV12-3 or TRBV12-4 to TRBJ1-1, with 7 nucleotides matching TRBD1. The CDR3 runs to 12 residues. After removal of 6 bases from V and 10 bases from J, the junction contained 8 bases not matched to a gene. The CDR3 sequence is CASRTGWSGAFF. In DNA form, the CDR3 reads TGTGCCAGCAGGACAGGGTGGTCAGGAGCTTTCTTT.

This clonotype was picked up a small number of times. The chain couples TRBV10-2 to TRBJ1-5; 7 bases fit TRBD1. Germline-derived CDR1 and CDR2 are WSHSY and SAAADI. With V trimmed by 10 bases and J by 5 bases, 8 bases remained unmatched. The CDR3 is 13 residues long. The CDR3 loop reads CATRQGRDQPQHF. The CDR3 region has the DNA TGCGCCACTAGACAGGGAAGGGATCAGCCCCAGCATTTT.

This chain links TRBV24-1 with TRBJ2-5, with D hard to call. This CDR3 region has 13 residues. V lost 4 bases and J 5 bases, leaving 10 bases between the germline ends. The germline gives CDR1 KGHDR, CDR2 SFDVKD. CDR3 sequence: CATSEYLGETQYF. CDR3 bases: TGTGCCACCAGTGAATACTTAGGGGAGACCCAGTACTTC.

The chain carries TRBV12-3 or TRBV12-4 and TRBJ1-3, with D hard to call. The CDR3 contains 12 residues. V was pared by 5 bases and J by 5 bases, with 7 bases between. The CDR3 bases are TGTGCCAGCAGTCTCCATAGAAACACCATATATTTT. It specifies CASSLHRNTIYF.

In this sample, this clonotype turned up a few times. This chain uses TRBV20-1 with TRBJ2-5; 15 bases fit TRBD2. This CDR3 contains 17 residues. Germline lookup yields CDR1 DFQATT and CDR2 SNEGSKA (reference sequence). The V segment lost 5 bases and the J segment 5 bases; nucleotides outside the gene matches: 12. CDR3 DNA: TGCAGTGCTGAGGGACTAGCGGGGGGCCCGATCTTGGAGACCCAGTACTTC. It is translated as CSAEGLAGGPILETQYF.

This chain connects TRBV20-1 to TRBJ1-5; possibly TRBD1 for D (6 bases). The ends were cut back, 6 bases at V and 11 bases at J, with 23 bases in the middle. Per the germline V gene, CDR1 is DFQATT and CDR2 is SNEGSKA (reference sequence). This CDR3 has 14 residues. For the CDR3, the DNA is TGCAGTGCAAGACGCAGGGGAGTCGAATCGACCCAGCATTTT. Translating it yields CSARRRGVESTQHF.

In regard to this clonotype: One end of the junction fails to match germline, which may point to a read error. The rearrangement links TRBV12-3 or TRBV12-4 to TRBJ1-2; D call uncertain. The CDR3 spans 11 residues. The CDR3 bases are TGTGCCAGCAGTCGGCGGGTGATGTTCAGATTC. It encodes CASSRRVMFRF.

This clonotype has ten or more counts. The genes are TRBV12-3 or TRBV12-4 and TRBJ2-7, with D possibly called TRBD1 or TRBD2 (7 bases each). V lost 6 bases, J lost 3 bases, and 15 bases lay in between. CDR3 length: 14 amino acids. The CDR3: CASRWDSGVYEQYF. Written as DNA, the CDR3 is TGTGCCAGCAGGTGGGACAGCGGGGTCTACGAGCAGTACTTC.

This rearrangement joins TRBV20-1 to TRBJ2-5; a possible D gene is TRBD2 (6 bases). The germline V gene has CDR1 DFQATT and CDR2 SNEGSKA (reference sequence). CDR3 length: 15 amino acids. Deletions cut 0 bases from V and 2 bases from J, with 13 bases between. CDR3 region: CSARDRIAAQETQYF. Here the CDR3 DNA reads TGCAGTGCTAGAGATCGGATAGCGGCACAAGAGACCCAGTACTTC.

The CDR3 bases are TGTGCCAGCAGCCAGGTTATGGCCACACCCCCCCGGACATTGGGTGAGCAGTTCTTC. Its translation is CASSQVMATPPRTLGEQFF. The V and J genes are TRBV14 and TRBJ2-1; D is perhaps TRBD1 (5 bases). The germline CDR1 and CDR2 sequences are SGHDN and FVKESK. This CDR3 is 19 amino acids long. Trimming shortened V by 3 bases and J by 9 bases, and 30 bases separated the two germline ends.

The CDR3 loop is CASSLVPGTSGNNEQFF. The CDR3 DNA reads as TGCGCCAGCAGCTTGGTCCCCGGGACTAGCGGTAACAATGAGCAGTTCTTC. The rearrangement joins TRBV5-1 to TRBJ2-1; TRBD2 agrees at 11 bases. Germline values: CDR1 SGHRS, CDR2 YFSETQ. This CDR3 has 17 residues. The trim removed 0 bases at V and 5 bases at J, leaving 7 bases unmatched.

This clonotype has only a few counts. The chain has TRBV3-1 and TRBJ2-7; D tentatively reads TRBD1 or TRBD2 (5 bases each). Germline loops: CDR1 LGHDT, CDR2 YNNKEL (reference sequence). Trimming took 4 bases from V and 2 from J, leaving 21 bases between them. The CDR3 runs to 17 residues. As DNA, the CDR3 is TGTGCCAGCAGCCCTAAAAACGTTTGGGACGGTGCCTACGAGCAGTACTTC. This gives the protein CASSPKNVWDGAYEQYF.